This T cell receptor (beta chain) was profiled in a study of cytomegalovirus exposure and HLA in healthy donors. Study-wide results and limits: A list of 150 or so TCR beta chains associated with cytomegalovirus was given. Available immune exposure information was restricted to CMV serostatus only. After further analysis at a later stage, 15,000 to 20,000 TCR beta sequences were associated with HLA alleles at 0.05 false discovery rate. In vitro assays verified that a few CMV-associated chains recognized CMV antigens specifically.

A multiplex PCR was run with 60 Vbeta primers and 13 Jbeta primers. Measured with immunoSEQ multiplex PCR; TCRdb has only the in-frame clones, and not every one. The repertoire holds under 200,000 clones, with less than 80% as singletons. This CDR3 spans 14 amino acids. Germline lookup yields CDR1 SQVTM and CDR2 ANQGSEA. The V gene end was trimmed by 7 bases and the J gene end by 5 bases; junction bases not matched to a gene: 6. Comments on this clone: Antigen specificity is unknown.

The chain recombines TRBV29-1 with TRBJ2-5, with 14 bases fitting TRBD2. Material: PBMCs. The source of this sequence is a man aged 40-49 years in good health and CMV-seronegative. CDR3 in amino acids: CSAGTSGSRETQYF. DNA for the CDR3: TGCAGCGCTGGGACTAGCGGGAGTCGGGAGACCCAGTACTTC. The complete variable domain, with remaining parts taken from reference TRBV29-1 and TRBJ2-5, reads SAVISQKPSRDICQRGTSLTIQCQVDSQVTMMFWYRQQPGQSLTLIATANQGSEATYESGFVIDKFPISRPNLTFSTLTVSNMSPEDSSIYLCSAGTSGSRETQYFGPGTRLLVL.